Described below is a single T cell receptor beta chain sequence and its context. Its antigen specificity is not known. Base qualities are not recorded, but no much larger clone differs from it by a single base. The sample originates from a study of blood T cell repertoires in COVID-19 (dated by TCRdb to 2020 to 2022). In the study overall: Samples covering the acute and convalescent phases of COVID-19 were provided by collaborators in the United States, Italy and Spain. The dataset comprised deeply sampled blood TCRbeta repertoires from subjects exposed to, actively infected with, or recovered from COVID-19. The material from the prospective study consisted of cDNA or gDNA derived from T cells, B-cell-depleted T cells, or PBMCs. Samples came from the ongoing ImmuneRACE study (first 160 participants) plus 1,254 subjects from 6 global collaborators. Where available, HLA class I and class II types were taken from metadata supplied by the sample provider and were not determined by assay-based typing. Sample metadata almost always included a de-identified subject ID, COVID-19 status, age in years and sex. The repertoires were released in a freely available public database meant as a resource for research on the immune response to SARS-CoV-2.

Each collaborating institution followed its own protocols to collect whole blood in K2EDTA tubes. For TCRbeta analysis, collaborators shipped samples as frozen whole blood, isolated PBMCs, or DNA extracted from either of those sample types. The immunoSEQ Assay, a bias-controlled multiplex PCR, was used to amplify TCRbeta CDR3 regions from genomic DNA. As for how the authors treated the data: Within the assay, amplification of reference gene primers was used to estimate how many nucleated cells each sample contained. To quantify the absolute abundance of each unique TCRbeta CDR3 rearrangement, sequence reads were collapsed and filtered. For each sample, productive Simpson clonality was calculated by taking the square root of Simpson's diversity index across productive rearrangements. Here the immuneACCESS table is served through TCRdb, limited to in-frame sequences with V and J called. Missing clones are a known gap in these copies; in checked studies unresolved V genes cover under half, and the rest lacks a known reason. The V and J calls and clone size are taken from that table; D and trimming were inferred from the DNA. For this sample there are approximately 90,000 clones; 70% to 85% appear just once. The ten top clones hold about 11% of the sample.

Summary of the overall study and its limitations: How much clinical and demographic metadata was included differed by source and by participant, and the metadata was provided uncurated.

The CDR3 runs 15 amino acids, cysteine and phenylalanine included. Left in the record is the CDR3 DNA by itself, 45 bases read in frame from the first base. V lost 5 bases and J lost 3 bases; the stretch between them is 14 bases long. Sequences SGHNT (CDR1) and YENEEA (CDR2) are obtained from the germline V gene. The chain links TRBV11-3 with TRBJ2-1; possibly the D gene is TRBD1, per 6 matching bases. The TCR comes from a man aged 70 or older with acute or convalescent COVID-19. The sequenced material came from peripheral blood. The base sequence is TGTGCCAGCAGCCCTGGGGGCAGGGGCTACAATGAGCAGTTCTTC. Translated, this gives CASSPGGRGYNEQFF.